The clone carrying this T cell receptor beta chain was seen a few times. Its antigen remains unknown. Total RNA extracted from each sample amounted to at least 6 micrograms. The data are from a study of blood T cells in healthy people across ages. Points from the study as a whole: It was held that diversity estimates obtained from one million T cells represented underestimates. Aged donors had fewer naive CD4+ cells and lower diversity than long-lived donors.

Primers used in a second PCR of about 6 to 11 cycles were a sample-barcoded 5' primer and a J-beta primer mix. Each sample yielded at least 3 million CDR3-containing paired-end reads. TCRdb re-analysed the 5' RACE reads in MiXCR, keeping a single row per CDR3 protein. The sample lists 1.8 million or so distinct CDR3 sequences, about 39% occurring once. The germline V gene has CDR1 SEHNR and CDR2 FQNEAQ (reference sequence). V was pared by 4 bases and J by 7 bases, with 14 bases of the junction left unmatched. The CDR3 has 17 amino acids. The gene calls are TRBV7-9 and TRBJ2-7, with TRBD2 matching 12 bases. This TCR was recovered from a human donor in good health. Sequencing was done on a sample of blood. CDR3 nucleotide sequence: TGTGCCAGCAGCTCGACGTTACTAGCGGGGGGCCCGAATGAGCAGTACTTC. Residues: CASSSTLLAGGPNEQYF. The full variable domain, with the rest looked up from reference TRBV7-9 and TRBJ2-7, is DTGVSQNPRHKITKRGQNVTFRCDPISEHNRLYWYRQTLGQGPEFLTYFQNEAQLEKSRLLSDRFSAERPKGSFSTLEIQRTEQGDSAMYLCASSSTLLAGGPNEQYFGPGTRLTVT.